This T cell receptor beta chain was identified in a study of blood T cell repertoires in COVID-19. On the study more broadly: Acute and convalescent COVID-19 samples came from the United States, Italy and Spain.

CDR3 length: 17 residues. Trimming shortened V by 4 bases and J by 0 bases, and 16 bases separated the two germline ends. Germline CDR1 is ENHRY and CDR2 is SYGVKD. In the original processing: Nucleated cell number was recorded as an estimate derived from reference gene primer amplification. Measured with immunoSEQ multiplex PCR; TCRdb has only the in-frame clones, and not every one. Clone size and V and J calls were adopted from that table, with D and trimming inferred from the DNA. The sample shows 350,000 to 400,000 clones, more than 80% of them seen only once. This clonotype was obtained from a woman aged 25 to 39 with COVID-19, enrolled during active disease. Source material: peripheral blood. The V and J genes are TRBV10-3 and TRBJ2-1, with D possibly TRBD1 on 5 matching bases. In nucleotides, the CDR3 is TGTGCCATCAGTGGGCCTCGAGTGGGGCGCTCCTACAATGAGCAGTTCTTC. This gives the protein CAISGPRVGRSYNEQFF.